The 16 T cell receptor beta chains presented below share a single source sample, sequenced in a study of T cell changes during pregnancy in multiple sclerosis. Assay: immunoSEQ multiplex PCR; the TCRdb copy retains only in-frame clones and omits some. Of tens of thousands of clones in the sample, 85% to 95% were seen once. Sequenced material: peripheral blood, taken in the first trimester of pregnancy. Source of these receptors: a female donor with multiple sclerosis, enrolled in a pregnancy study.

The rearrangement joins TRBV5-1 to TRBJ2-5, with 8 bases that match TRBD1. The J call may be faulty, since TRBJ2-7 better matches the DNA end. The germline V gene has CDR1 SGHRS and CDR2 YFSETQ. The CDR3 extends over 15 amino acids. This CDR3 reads CASSLVAGGAPEQYF. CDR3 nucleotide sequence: TGCGCCAGCAGCTTGGTTGCAGGGGGCGCTCCCGAGCAGTACTTC.

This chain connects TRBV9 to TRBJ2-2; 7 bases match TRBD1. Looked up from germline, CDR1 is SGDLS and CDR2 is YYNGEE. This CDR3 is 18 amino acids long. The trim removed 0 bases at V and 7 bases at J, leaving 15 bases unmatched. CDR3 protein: CASSVEQRETGFHGELFF. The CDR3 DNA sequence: TGTGCCAGCAGCGTAGAGCAGAGGGAGACAGGGTTTCACGGGGAGCTGTTTTTT.

The CDR3 DNA reads TGCGCCAGCAGGGGGCTCCCGCCGCGCCGCGAGCAGTACTTC. Residues: CASRGLPPRREQYF. The V call is TRBV5-1, the J call TRBJ2-7, with TRBD1 as a possible D gene (5 bases). CDR3 length: 14 residues. The germline V and J ends were trimmed by 5 bases and 6 bases, with 18 bases remaining between them. Germline V gene sequence: CDR1 SGHRS, CDR2 YFSETQ.

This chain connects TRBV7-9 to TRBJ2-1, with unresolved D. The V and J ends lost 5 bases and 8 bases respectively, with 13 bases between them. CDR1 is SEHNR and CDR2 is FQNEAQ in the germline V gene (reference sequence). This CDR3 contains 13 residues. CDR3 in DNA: TGTGCCAGCAGCGATACTACCAAGTATGAGCAGTTCTTC. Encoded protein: CASSDTTKYEQFF.

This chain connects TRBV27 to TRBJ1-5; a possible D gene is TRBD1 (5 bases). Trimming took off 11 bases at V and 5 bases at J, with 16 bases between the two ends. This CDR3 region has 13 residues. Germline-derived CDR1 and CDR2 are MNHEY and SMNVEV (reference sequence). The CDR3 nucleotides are TGTGCCTCAAGTCAATGGGGCGATCAGCCCCAGCATTTT. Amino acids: CASSQWGDQPQHF.

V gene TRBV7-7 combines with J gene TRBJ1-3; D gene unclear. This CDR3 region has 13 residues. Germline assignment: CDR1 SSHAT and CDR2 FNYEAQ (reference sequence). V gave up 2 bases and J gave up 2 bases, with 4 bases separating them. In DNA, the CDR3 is TGTGCCAGCAGCTTAAGCACTGGAAACACCATATATTTT. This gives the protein CASSLSTGNTIYF. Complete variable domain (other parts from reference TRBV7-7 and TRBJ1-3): GAGVSQSPRYKVTKRGQDVTLRCDPISSHATLYWYQQALGQGPEFLTYFNYEAQPDKSGLPSDRFSAERPEGSISTLTIQRTEQRDSAMYRCASSLSTGNTIYFGEGSWLTVV.

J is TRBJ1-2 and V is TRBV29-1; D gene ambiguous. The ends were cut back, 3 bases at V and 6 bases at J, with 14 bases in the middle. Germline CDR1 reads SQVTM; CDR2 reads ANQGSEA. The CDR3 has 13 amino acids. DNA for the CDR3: TGCAGCGTTGATTCAACGCTTGGAGATGGCTACACCTTC. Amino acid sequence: CSVDSTLGDGYTF. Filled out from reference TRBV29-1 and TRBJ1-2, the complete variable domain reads SAVISQKPSRDICQRGTSLTIQCQVDSQVTMMFWYRQQPGQSLTLIATANQGSEATYESGFVIDKFPISRPNLTFSTLTVSNMSPEDSSIYLCSVDSTLGDGYTFGSGTRLTVV.

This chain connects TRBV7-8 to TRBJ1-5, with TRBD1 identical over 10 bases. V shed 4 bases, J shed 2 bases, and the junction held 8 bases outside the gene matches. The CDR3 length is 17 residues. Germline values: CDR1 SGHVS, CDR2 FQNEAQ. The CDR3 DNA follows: TGTGCCAGCAGCTCCTGGACAGGGGGTATGGGCAATCAGCCCCAGCATTTT. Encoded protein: CASSSWTGGMGNQPQHF.

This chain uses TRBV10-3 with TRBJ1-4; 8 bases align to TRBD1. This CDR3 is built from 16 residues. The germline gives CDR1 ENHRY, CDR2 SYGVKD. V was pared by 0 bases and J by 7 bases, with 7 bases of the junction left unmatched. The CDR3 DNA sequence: TGTGCCATCAGTGAGTCCACCCCTACAGGGGGTGAAAAACTGTTTTTT. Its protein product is CAISESTPTGGEKLFF.

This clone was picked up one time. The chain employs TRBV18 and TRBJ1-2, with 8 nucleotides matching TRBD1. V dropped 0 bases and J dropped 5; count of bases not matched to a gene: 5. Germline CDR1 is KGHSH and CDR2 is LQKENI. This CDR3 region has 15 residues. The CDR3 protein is CASSPPARGPYGYTF. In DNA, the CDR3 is TGTGCCAGCTCACCACCGGCCAGGGGGCCTTATGGCTACACCTTC.

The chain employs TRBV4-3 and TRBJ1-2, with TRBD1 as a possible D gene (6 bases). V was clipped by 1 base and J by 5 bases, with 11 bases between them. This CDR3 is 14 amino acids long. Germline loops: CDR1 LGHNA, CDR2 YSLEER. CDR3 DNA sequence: TGCGCCAGCAGCCAAGGCTACAGGGATTATGGCTACACCTTC. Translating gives CASSQGYRDYGYTF.

The CDR3, as DNA: TGTGCCAGCAGTCGCATTCCCGGGACTAGCGGGCAACGGAACACCGGGGAGCTGTTTTTT. Amino acid sequence: CASSRIPGTSGQRNTGELFF. The V and J genes are TRBV27 and TRBJ2-2; the match to TRBD2 covers 12 bases. J lost 1 base, V lost 5 bases, and 14 bases had no gene match. The V gene's germline CDR1 is MNHEY and CDR2 SMNVEV (reference sequence). This CDR3 is built from 20 residues.

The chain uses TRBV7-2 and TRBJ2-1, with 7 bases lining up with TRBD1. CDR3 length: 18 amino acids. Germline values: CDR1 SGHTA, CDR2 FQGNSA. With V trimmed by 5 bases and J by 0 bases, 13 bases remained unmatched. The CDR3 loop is CASSPQFTGASSYNEQFF. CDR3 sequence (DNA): TGTGCCAGCAGCCCTCAATTTACAGGGGCGAGCTCCTACAATGAGCAGTTCTTC.

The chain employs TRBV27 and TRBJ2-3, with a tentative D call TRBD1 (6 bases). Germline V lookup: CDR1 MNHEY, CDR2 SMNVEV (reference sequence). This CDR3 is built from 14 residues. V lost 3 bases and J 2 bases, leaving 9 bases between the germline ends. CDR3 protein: CASSFTGTTDTQYF. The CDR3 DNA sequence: TGTGCCAGCAGTTTTACAGGGACCACAGATACGCAGTATTTT.

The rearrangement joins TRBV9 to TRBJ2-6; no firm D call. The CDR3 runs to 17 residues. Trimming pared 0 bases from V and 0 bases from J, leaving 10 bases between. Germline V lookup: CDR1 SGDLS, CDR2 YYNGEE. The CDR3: CASSVDGAPSGANVLTF. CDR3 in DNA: TGTGCCAGCAGCGTAGATGGAGCTCCCTCTGGGGCCAACGTCCTGACTTTC.

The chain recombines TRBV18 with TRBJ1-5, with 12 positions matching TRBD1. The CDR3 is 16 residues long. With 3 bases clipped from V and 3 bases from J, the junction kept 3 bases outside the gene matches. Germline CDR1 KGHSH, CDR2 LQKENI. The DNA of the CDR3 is TGTGCCAGCTCACCGGGACAGGGGGCTCTCAATCAGCCCCAGCATTTT. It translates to CASSPGQGALNQPQHF. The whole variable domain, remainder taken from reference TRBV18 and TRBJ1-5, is NAGVMQNPRHLVRRRGQEARLRCSPMKGHSHVYWYRQLPEEGLKFMVYLQKENIIDESGMPKERFSAEFPKEGPSILRIQQVVRGDSAAYFCASSPGQGALNQPQHFGDGTRLSIL.